The 6 T cell receptor beta chains reported below all come from one sample, sequenced in a study of early T cells in non-severe SARS-CoV-2 infection. TCRdb redid the calling of the 5' RACE reads with MiXCR, one entry per CDR3 protein. The data show approximately 71,000 distinct CDR3 sequences, 12% seen once. The material sequenced was whole blood. Receptors originate from an adult who was a healthcare worker with PCR-confirmed SARS-CoV-2 infection or an uninfected control (not recorded which).

This clonotype was detected only a few times. The rearrangement links TRBV5-1 to TRBJ1-6, with no clear D. The CDR3 length is 16 residues. The germline V gene has CDR1 SGHRS and CDR2 YFSETQ. The V gene lost 1 base and the J gene lost 2 bases, with 10 bases spanning the gap. Written as DNA, the CDR3 is TGCGCCAGCAGCTTGTATGGGGAGCCCTATAATTCACCCCTCCACTTT. Encoded protein: CASSLYGEPYNSPLHF. Complete variable domain (other parts from reference TRBV5-1 and TRBJ1-6): KAGVTQTPRYLIKTRGQQVTLSCSPISGHRSVSWYQQTPGQGLQFLFEYFSETQRNKGNFPGRFSGRQFSNSRSEMNVSTLELGDSALYLCASSLYGEPYNSPLHFGNGTRLTVT.

The genes are TRBV4-3 and TRBJ1-2; a weak D match, TRBD1 (5 bases). Trimming removed 5 bases from V and 4 bases from J, with 11 bases in between. The V gene's germline CDR1 is LGHNA and CDR2 YSLEER. The length of the CDR3 is 13 residues. CDR3 sequence: CASSTGTGYGYTF. The DNA of the CDR3 is TGCGCCAGCAGCACCGGGACGGGCTATGGCTACACCTTC.

Only a few counts were recorded for this clonotype. This chain joins TRBV6-2 or TRBV6-3 and TRBJ1-5, with D possibly TRBD1 on 5 matching bases. Trimming cost V 0 bases and J 5 bases, with 8 bases left between them. The CDR3 spans 14 residues. Germline assignment: CDR1 MNHEY and CDR2 SVGEGT. The CDR3 sequence: CASSYSTDYQPQHF. Here the CDR3 DNA reads TGTGCCAGCAGTTACTCGACAGACTATCAGCCCCAGCATTTT.

This clonotype was seen a handful of times. The chain uses TRBV24-1 and TRBJ2-7; maybe TRBD1 (6 bases). The germline V gene has CDR1 KGHDR and CDR2 SFDVKD. The CDR3 loop spans 17 amino acids. V shed 4 bases and J shed 2 bases, with 20 bases lying between them. The DNA of the CDR3 is TGTGCCACCAGTGACCCGAGGTGGACAGAGGCTACCTACGAGCAGTACTTC. As protein: CATSDPRWTEATYEQYF.

This clonotype is a singleton in its sample. The chain uses TRBV7-2 and TRBJ2-5, with a possible D match to TRBD2 (5 bases). The CDR3 totals 12 residues. Germline loops: CDR1 SGHTA, CDR2 FQGNSA. The V gene lost 5 bases and the J gene lost 7 bases, with 11 bases spanning the gap. The CDR3 DNA sequence: TGTGCCAGCAGCCAATCGGCGGGGACCCAGTACTTC. It translates to CASSQSAGTQYF.

This chain uses TRBV7-8 with TRBJ2-2; no definite D call. Germline CDR1 SGHVS, CDR2 FQNEAQ. The germline V and J ends were trimmed by 5 bases and 4 bases, with 2 bases remaining between them. The CDR3 is 11 residues long. The CDR3 sequence is CASSLTGELFF. The CDR3 region has the DNA TGTGCCAGCAGCCTCACCGGGGAGCTGTTTTTT.